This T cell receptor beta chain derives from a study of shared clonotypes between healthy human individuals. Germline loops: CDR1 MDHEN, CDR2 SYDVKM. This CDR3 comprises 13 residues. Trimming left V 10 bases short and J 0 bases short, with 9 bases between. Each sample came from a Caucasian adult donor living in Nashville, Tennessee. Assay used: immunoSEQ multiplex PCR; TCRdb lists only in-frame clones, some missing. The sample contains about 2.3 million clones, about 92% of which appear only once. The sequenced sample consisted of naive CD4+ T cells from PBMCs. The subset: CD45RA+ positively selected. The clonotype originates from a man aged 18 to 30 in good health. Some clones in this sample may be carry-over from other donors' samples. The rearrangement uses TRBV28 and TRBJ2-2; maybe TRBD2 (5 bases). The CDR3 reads CAIPDSNTGELFF. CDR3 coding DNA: TGTGCCATTCCGGACTCGAACACCGGGGAGCTGTTTTTT. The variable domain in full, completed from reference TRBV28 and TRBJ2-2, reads DVKVTQSSRYLVKRTGEKVFLECVQDMDHENMFWYRQDPGLGLRLIYFSYDVKMKEKGDIPEGYSVSREKKERFSLILESASTNQTSMYLCAIPDSNTGELFFGEGSRLTVL.